The clone carrying this T cell receptor (beta chain) has just a few counts. What it binds is not known. The data were obtained in a study of CD8 T cells in ankylosing spondylitis. Overall study findings and caveats: The study identified a TCR beta motif of several highly homologous variants that appeared characteristic of ankylosing spondylitis blood. Past research had described some motif variants in reactive arthritis synovial fluid and blood.

Germline loops: CDR1 LGHNA, CDR2 YSLEER. The CDR3 is made up of 14 amino acids. The V end was cut by 1 base, the J end by 3 bases, with 10 bases between. In TCRdb, the 5' RACE reads were re-called with MiXCR into one record per CDR3 protein. The sample has under 200,000 distinct CDR3 sequences, approximately 10% seen once. This chain uses TRBV4-3 with TRBJ2-7; perhaps D is TRBD1 or TRBD2 (5 bases each). Material: blood, either unsorted or a sorted T cell fraction (not recorded which). This receptor was obtained from a female donor with ankylosing spondylitis or in good health (not recorded which). In nucleotides, the CDR3 is TGCGCCAGCAGCCAAGGTACGGGGCACTACGAGCAGTACTTC. Its protein is CASSQGTGHYEQYF.